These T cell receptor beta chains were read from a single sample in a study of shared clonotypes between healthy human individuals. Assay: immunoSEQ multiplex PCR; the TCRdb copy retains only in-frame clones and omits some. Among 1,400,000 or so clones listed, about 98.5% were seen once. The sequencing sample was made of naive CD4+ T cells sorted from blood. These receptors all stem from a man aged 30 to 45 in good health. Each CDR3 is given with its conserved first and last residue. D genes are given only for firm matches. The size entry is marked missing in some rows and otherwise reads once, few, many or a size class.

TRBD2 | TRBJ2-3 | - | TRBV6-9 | TGTGCTCTCAGTTTGGGACTAGCGGGAGCCTATACAGATACGCAGTATTTT | CALSLGLAGAYTDTQYF
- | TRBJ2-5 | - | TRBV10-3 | TGTGCCGGGGGGCTAGGCGAGACCCAGTACTTC | CAGGLGETQYF
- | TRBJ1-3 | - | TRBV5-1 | TGCGCCAGCAGGTTGGGTGGACTGTCAAGCACCATATATTTT | CASRLGGLSSTIYF
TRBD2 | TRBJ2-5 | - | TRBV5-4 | TGTGCCAGCAGCTTTGCGGGAGTAGGGGAGACCCAGTACTTC | CASSFAGVGETQYF
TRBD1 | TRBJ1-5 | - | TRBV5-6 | TGTGCCAGCAGCTCCGGGACAGGGTTCAATCAGCCCCAGCATTTT | CASSSGTGFNQPQHF
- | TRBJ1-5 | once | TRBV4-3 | TGCGCCAGCAGCCCGGGGATGTATCAGCCCCAGCATTTT | CASSPGMYQPQHF
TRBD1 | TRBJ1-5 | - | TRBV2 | TGTGCCAGCAGTCCGGACAGGGGAGGCAATCAGCCCCAGCATTTT | CASSPDRGGNQPQHF
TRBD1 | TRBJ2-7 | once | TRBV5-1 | TGCGCCAGCAGACATGGACCGGGACAGACCTACGAGCAGTACTTC | CASRHGPGQTYEQYF
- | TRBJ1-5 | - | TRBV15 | TGTGCCACCAGCAGAGGGCCTAATCAGCCCCAGCATTTT | CATSRGPNQPQHF
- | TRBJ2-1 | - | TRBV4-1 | TGCGCCAGCAGCCAAGTGACTAGTCGGAATGAGCAGTTCTTC | CASSQVTSRNEQFF
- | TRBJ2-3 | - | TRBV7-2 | TGTGCCAGCAGCGCGCCTGGAGTTACGCAGTATTTT | CASSAPGVTQYF
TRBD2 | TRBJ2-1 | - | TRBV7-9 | TGTGCCAGCAGCTTAGGACTACTAGCGGGAGTCTCCCATGAGCAGTTCTTC | CASSLGLLAGVSHEQFF
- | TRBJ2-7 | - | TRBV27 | TGTGCCAGCAGTCTCTACGAGCAGTACTTC | CASSLYEQYF
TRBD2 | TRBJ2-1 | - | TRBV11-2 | TGTGCCAGCAGTCTTAGCGGGAGTCACAACAATGAGCAGTTCTTC | CASSLSGSHNNEQFF
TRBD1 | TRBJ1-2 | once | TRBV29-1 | TGCAGCGTTACCAGGCGGGACAGGGACTATGGCTACACCTTC | CSVTRRDRDYGYTF
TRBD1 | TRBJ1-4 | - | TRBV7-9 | TGTGCCAGCAGCTTAGCAAGGACAGGCCTTGAAAAACTGTTTTTT | CASSLARTGLEKLFF
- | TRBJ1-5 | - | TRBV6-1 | TGTGCCATTTTGGGGAATAGCAATCAGCCCCAGCATTTT | CAILGNSNQPQHF
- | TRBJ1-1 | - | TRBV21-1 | TGTGCCAGCAGCATAAGGGAAAACACTGAAGCTTTCTTT | CASSIRENTEAFF
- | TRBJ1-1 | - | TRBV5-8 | TGTGCCAGCCTATTCTGGGGGGCGCGAACTGAAGCTTTCTTT | CASLFWGARTEAFF
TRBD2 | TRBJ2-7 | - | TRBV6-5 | TGTGCCAGCAGTTACGGACTAGCGGGAGTTACGTACTTC | CASSYGLAGVTYF
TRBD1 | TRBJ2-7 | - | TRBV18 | TGTGCCAGCTCACCAGACAGGGCCTACGAGCAGTACTTC | CASSPDRAYEQYF
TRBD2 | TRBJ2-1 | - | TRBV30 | TGTGCCTGGAGAATCCAGGGAGGGGATGGGCAGTTCTTC | CAWRIQGGDGQFF
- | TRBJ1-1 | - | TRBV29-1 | TGCAGCGTTCGACAGTCCATGAACACTGAAGCTTTCTTT | CSVRQSMNTEAFF
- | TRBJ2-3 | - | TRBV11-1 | TGTGCCAGCAGCCGGAGGTGGGCAGATACGCAGTATTTT | CASSRRWADTQYF
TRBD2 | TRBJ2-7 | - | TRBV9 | TGTGCCAGCAGCGTACTAGCGGGAGGGTACGAGCAGTACTTC | CASSVLAGGYEQYF
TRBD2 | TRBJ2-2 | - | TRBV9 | TGTGCCAGCAGCCACGGGACTAGCGGGAGTACGGCCGGGGAGCTGTTTTTT | CASSHGTSGSTAGELFF
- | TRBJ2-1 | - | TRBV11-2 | TGTGCCAGCAGCTGGCTAAGGACAAACAATGAGCAGTTCTTC | CASSWLRTNNEQFF